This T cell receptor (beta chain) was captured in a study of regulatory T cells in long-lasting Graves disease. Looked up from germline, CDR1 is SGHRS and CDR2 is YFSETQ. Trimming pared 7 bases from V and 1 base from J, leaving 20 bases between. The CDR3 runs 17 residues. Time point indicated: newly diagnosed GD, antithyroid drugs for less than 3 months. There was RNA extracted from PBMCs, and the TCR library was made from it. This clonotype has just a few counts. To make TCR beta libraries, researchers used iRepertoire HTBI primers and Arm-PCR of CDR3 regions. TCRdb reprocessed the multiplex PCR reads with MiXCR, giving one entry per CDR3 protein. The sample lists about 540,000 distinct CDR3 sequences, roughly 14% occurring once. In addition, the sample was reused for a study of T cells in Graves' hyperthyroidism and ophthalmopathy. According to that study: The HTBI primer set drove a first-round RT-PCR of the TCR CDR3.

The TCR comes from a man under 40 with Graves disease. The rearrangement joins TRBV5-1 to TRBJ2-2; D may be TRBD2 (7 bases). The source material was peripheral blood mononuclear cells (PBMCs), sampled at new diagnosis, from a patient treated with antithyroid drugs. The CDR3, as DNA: TGCGCCAGCGGCAGAGGGGGAGGGCCGGAGAACACCGGGGAGCTGTTTTTT. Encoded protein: CASGRGGGPENTGELFF.